A single sample gave rise to the 21 T cell receptor beta chains below, sequenced in a study of blood T cells in healthy people across ages. It was with a sample-barcoded 5' primer and a J-beta primer mix that a second PCR of about 6 to 12 cycles was run. Each CDR3 protein is one row after TCRdb ran MiXCR on the 5' RACE reads. The table has around 580,000 distinct CDR3 sequences, under 55% seen once. The sample consisted of blood. The receptor source for this set is a man older than 75 in good health.

This clonotype has ten or more counts. This sequence joins TRBV6-5 and TRBJ2-3, with D maybe TRBD2 (6 bases). The CDR3 spans 16 residues. Germline V gives CDR1 MNHEY, CDR2 SVGAGI. V lost 6 bases to trimming and J lost 4 bases, with 20 bases between them. CDR3 bases: TGTGCCAGCAGCCTACGCGGGGTGGCAGTGGCAGATACGCAGTATTTT. Translating gives CASSLRGVAVADTQYF.

The chain couples TRBV20-1 to TRBJ2-1; D possibly matches TRBD1 or TRBD2 (5 bases each). This CDR3 has 13 amino acids. The V end was cut by 3 bases, the J end by 5 bases, with 11 bases between. Germline V gives CDR1 DFQATT, CDR2 SNEGSKA (reference sequence). CDR3 protein: CSASYGADNEQFF. The DNA of the CDR3 is TGCAGTGCTAGCTACGGGGCCGACAATGAGCAGTTCTTC.

The J gene is TRBJ2-3, the V gene TRBV10-3; 10 bases match TRBD2. Germline lookup yields CDR1 ENHRY and CDR2 SYGVKD. The CDR3 is made up of 15 amino acids. The V gene end was trimmed by 8 bases and the J gene end by 4 bases; junction bases not matched to a gene: 9. The CDR3 sequence is CAIAGISGGPDTQYF. The CDR3 coding sequence is TGTGCCATCGCTGGGATTAGCGGGGGGCCAGATACGCAGTATTTT.

This clonotype was counted between two and nine times. The chain uses TRBV7-2 and TRBJ1-2; D not resolved. V was shortened by 1 base and J by 1 base, with 13 bases between the two germline ends. This CDR3 region has 16 residues. Germline CDR1 reads SGHTA; CDR2 reads FQGNSA. CDR3 sequence: CASSLVGVSVNYGYTF. In DNA form, the CDR3 reads TGTGCCAGCAGCTTAGTTGGGGTTTCCGTTAACTATGGCTACACCTTC.

J is TRBJ2-7 and V is TRBV20-1; D might be TRBD2 (5 bases). Germline loops: CDR1 DFQATT, CDR2 SNEGSKA (reference sequence). The CDR3 is 14 residues long. The CDR3 sequence is CSAVLGGETYEQYF. CDR3 DNA: TGCAGCGCCGTCCTAGGTGGGGAGACCTACGAGCAGTACTTC.

This rearrangement joins TRBV9 to TRBJ1-2; maybe TRBD1 (5 bases). V lost 1 base and J lost 4, with 14 bases in between. The CDR3 consists of 15 residues. Per the germline V gene, CDR1 is SGDLS and CDR2 is YYNGEE. CDR3 nucleotide sequence: TGTGCCAGCAGCGTACGCGGGGCGGCGAGCTATGGCTACACCTTC. As protein: CASSVRGAASYGYTF.

In its sample, this clonotype was seen a few times. V and J are TRBV9 and TRBJ2-5; 7 bases are shared with TRBD1. Germline assignment: CDR1 SGDLS and CDR2 YYNGEE. Trimming removed 6 bases from V and 1 base from J; junction bases left unmatched: 6. This CDR3 has 14 amino acids. Written as DNA, the CDR3 is TGTGCCAGCAATAGGGGGCAATCCCAAGAGACCCAGTACTTC. As protein: CASNRGQSQETQYF.

The V gene is TRBV20-1, the J gene TRBJ1-4, with D perhaps TRBD1 (6 bases). V was shortened by 6 bases and J by 10 bases, with 15 bases between the two germline ends. Germline CDR1 is DFQATT and CDR2 is SNEGSKA (reference sequence). The CDR3 is made up of 12 amino acids. The CDR3 here is CSAGEQGGKLFF. For the CDR3, the DNA is TGCAGTGCCGGGGAACAGGGTGGAAAACTGTTTTTT.

The table lists this clonotype with a few counts. The chain links TRBV5-1 to TRBJ1-2; D is ambiguous. Trimming took 0 bases from V and 3 from J, leaving 12 bases between them. The CDR3 extends over 15 amino acids. Germline loops: CDR1 SGHRS, CDR2 YFSETQ. As DNA, the CDR3 is TGCGCCAGCAGCTTGGCCTTAAGCGGGGACTATGGCTACACCTTC. The encoded protein is CASSLALSGDYGYTF.

The rearrangement joins TRBV3-1 to TRBJ2-5, with D tentatively TRBD2 (5 bases). The germline V gene has CDR1 LGHDT and CDR2 YNNKEL (reference sequence). The CDR3 totals 12 residues. V gave up 7 bases and J gave up 5 bases, with 11 bases separating them. The CDR3: CASMGGGETQYF. As DNA, the CDR3 is TGTGCCAGCATGGGTGGCGGGGAGACCCAGTACTTC.

This clonotype occurred a few times. This rearrangement joins TRBV6-6 to TRBJ1-5; 8 bases fit TRBD1. Per the germline V gene, CDR1 is MNHNY and CDR2 is SVGAGI (reference sequence). The CDR3 is made up of 15 amino acids. The ends lost 1 base at V and 6 bases at J; junction bases unmatched: 5. The CDR3 nucleotides read TGTGCCAGCAGTTACTTACAGGGGGTAGGTCAGCCCCAGCATTTT. Its translation: CASSYLQGVGQPQHF.

The rearrangement uses TRBV30 and TRBJ2-6; D perhaps matches TRBD1 (5 bases). Trimming took off 4 bases at V and 4 bases at J, with 11 bases between the two ends. Germline CDR1 GTSNPN, CDR2 SVGIG (reference sequence). The CDR3 sequence is 14 residues long. The CDR3 DNA sequence: TGTGCCTGGACCAGGGTATTGGGGGCCAACGTCCTGACTTTC. It translates to CAWTRVLGANVLTF.

CDR3 DNA sequence: TGTGCCAGCAGCCTCCCCGGGACTAGCGGGGGTGAGCAGTTCTTC. Protein: CASSLPGTSGGEQFF. The V gene is TRBV7-3, the J gene TRBJ2-1, with 14 bases identical to TRBD2. The CDR3 is 15 residues long. V dropped 5 bases and J dropped 9; count of bases not matched to a gene: 6. Looked up from germline, CDR1 is SGHTA and CDR2 is FQGTGA. The full variable domain, its missing parts supplied by reference TRBV7-3 and TRBJ2-1, is GAGVSQTPSNKVTEKGKYVELRCDPISGHTALYWYRQSLGQGPEFLIYFQGTGAADDSGLPNDRFFAVRPEGSVSTLKIQRTERGDSAVYLCASSLPGTSGGEQFFGPGTRLTVL.

This chain links TRBV27 with TRBJ2-7, with 8 bases identical to TRBD1. The CDR3 is made up of 15 amino acids. Losses at the gene ends were 4 bases for V and 0 bases for J; bases not matched to a gene: 5. Germline V gene sequence: CDR1 MNHEY, CDR2 SMNVEV (reference sequence). CDR3 sequence reads: CASSYQGAGSYEQYF. In nucleotides, the CDR3 is TGTGCCAGCAGTTACCAGGGGGCCGGCTCCTACGAGCAGTACTTC.

The table lists this clonotype with a few counts. This chain joins TRBV29-1 and TRBJ2-4; unclear D gene. This CDR3 is built from 14 residues. The germline gives CDR1 SQVTM, CDR2 ANQGSEA. Deletions cut 1 base from V and 0 bases from J, with 7 bases between. For the CDR3, the DNA is TGCAGCGTTGAAGCACTATCAGCCAAAAACATTCAGTACTTC. The encoded protein is CSVEALSAKNIQYF.

The sample holds a few counts of this clonotype. The CDR3 sequence is CASSPGSEQPQHF. DNA of the CDR3: TGTGCCAGCTCACCGGGTAGTGAACAGCCCCAGCATTTT. The V gene is TRBV18, the J gene TRBJ1-5; no definite D call. CDR3 length: 13 amino acids. The V and J ends lost 3 bases and 7 bases respectively, with 10 bases between them. Per the germline V gene, CDR1 is KGHSH and CDR2 is LQKENI.

A few counts support this clonotype. The CDR3 DNA follows: TGTGCCATCAGTGGACCCTACGAGCAGTACTTC. Protein: CAISGPYEQYF. The rearrangement uses TRBV10-3 and TRBJ2-7; D is ambiguous. The CDR3 length is 11 residues. Trimming removed 4 bases at V and 2 bases at J, with 3 bases between. Germline V CDR1 and CDR2: ENHRY, SYGVKD.

This chain joins TRBV29-1 and TRBJ1-4, with 8 bases fitting TRBD1. With V trimmed by 0 bases and J by 8 bases, 8 bases remained unmatched. The CDR3 contains 15 residues. CDR1 is SQVTM, CDR2 ANQGSEA, per germline. The CDR3 DNA reads as TGCAGCGTTGAAGATCAAGGACAGGGTGGGGAAAAACTGTTTTTT. It codes for CSVEDQGQGGEKLFF.

This clonotype was detected only a few times. The rearrangement joins TRBV6-5 to TRBJ1-2; D is undetermined. The CDR3 is made up of 14 amino acids. The V gene's germline CDR1 is MNHEY and CDR2 SVGAGI. V shed 6 bases and J shed 0 bases, with 11 bases lying between them. The CDR3 sequence: CASSNRASNYGYTF. The CDR3 DNA follows: TGTGCCAGCAGCAACAGAGCCTCTAACTATGGCTACACCTTC.

The chain couples TRBV20-1 to TRBJ1-4; D gene unclear. V was pared by 6 bases and J by 7 bases, with 12 bases between. Germline V gives CDR1 DFQATT, CDR2 SNEGSKA (reference sequence). This CDR3 spans 12 amino acids. The CDR3 spells CSAYGVREKLFF. In DNA form, the CDR3 reads TGCAGTGCCTACGGGGTCCGTGAAAAACTGTTTTTT.

This rearrangement joins TRBV12-3 or TRBV12-4 to TRBJ1-2; 8 bases fit TRBD1. Trimming cost V 6 bases and J 2 bases; bases outside gene matches: 11. This CDR3 is 16 amino acids long. The CDR3 coding sequence is TGTGCCAGCAGGGGGACAGGCGCTAAAAGAAACTATGGCTACACCTTC. It codes for CASRGTGAKRNYGYTF.